This T cell receptor beta chain originates from a study of blood T cell repertoires in COVID-19. As for the study in general: The samples span acute and convalescent COVID-19 from the United States, Italy and Spain. The analysed material was cDNA or gDNA that came from T cells, B-cell-depleted T cells, or PBMCs.

In the original processing: Estimation of nucleated cell counts relied on the amplification of reference gene primers. The data were produced by immunoSEQ multiplex PCR, yet TCRdb's version contains in-frame clones alone and is incomplete. V and J calls and clone size come straight from that table; D and trimming were deduced from the DNA. The data contain about 66,000 clones, 70% to 85% of them singletons. Sequencing was carried out using peripheral blood. This TCR derives from a man aged 55 to 70 with acute or convalescent COVID-19.

The CDR3 nucleotides read TGTGCCAGCAGCTTGTCCTCGGCGAGGTACACCTTC. Its translation is CASSLSSARYTF. The J gene is TRBJ1-2, the V gene TRBV5-5; D uncertain. Germline CDR1 is SGHKS and CDR2 is YYEKEE (reference sequence). Trimming left V 1 base short and J 11 bases short, with 12 bases between. This CDR3 has 12 amino acids.